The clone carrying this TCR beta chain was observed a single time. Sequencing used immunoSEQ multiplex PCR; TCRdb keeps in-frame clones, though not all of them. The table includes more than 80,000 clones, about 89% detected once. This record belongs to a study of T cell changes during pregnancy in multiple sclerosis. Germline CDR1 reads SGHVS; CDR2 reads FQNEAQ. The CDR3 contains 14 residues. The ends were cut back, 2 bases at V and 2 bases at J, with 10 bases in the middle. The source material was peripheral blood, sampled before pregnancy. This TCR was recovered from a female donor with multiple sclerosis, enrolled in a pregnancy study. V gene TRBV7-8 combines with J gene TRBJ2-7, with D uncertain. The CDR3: CASSLLASPYEQYF. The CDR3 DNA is TGTGCCAGCAGCTTATTGGCTAGTCCCTACGAGCAGTACTTC.